Below, 8 T cell receptor beta chains from the same sample are listed, as sequenced in a study of patients and donors after allogeneic stem cell transplantation. TCRdb used MiXCR to reprocess the RT-PCR reads, holding one entry per CDR3 protein. Among 70,000 to 100,000 distinct CDR3 sequences, around 5% were seen once, and the ten largest hold 2.5% to 3%. Material: blood, either unsorted or a sorted T cell fraction (not recorded which). The receptors shown here come from a human donor who was either an allogeneic HSCT recipient or a stem cell or donor lymphocyte infusion donor (not recorded which). It is not recorded whose cells these are; they may come from a transplant donor.

This chain connects TRBV7-3 to TRBJ2-2, with 8 bases that match TRBD2. The junction had 4 bases not matched to a gene; V was cut back by 1 base and J by 0 bases. The germline gives CDR1 SGHTA, CDR2 FQGTGA. This CDR3 spans 17 amino acids. This CDR3 is CASSLNGGGTNTGELFF. CDR3 coding DNA: TGTGCCAGCAGCTTAAATGGCGGGGGGACGAACACCGGGGAGCTGTTTTTT.

This clonotype was recorded a few times. The CDR3 region is CASSSPGQGLFF. DNA for the CDR3: TGTGCCAGCAGTTCACCGGGACAGGGGTTGTTCTTC. The rearrangement joins TRBV6-5 to TRBJ2-1, with 10 positions matching TRBD1. This CDR3 has 12 residues. The V gene end was trimmed by 4 bases and the J gene end by 15 bases; junction bases not matched to a gene: 6. The germline V gene has CDR1 MNHEY and CDR2 SVGAGI.

This clonotype was seen at least ten times. This rearrangement joins TRBV3-1 to TRBJ1-1; TRBD1 agrees at 7 bases. The germline gives CDR1 LGHDT, CDR2 YNNKEL (reference sequence). After removal of 5 bases from V and 5 bases from J, the junction contained 5 bases not matched to a gene. This CDR3 contains 13 residues. DNA of the CDR3: TGTGCCAGCAGCTGGGCCAGGGGGACTGAAGCTTTCTTT. Amino acid sequence: CASSWARGTEAFF.

This clonotype has a count of ten or more. The J gene is TRBJ1-5, the V gene TRBV20-1; 8 bases agree with TRBD1. V dropped 6 bases and J dropped 12; count of bases not matched to a gene: 13. The germline V gene encodes CDR1 DFQATT and CDR2 SNEGSKA (reference sequence). This CDR3 contains 13 residues. The CDR3 reads CSAAKPGTGNQHF. The CDR3 DNA follows: TGCAGTGCCGCGAAACCCGGGACAGGTAACCAGCATTTT.

This clonotype has a count of ten or more. The rearrangement links TRBV19 to TRBJ2-7; D is possibly TRBD1 (6 bases). The germline V gene has CDR1 LNHDA and CDR2 SQIVND (reference sequence). V lost 4 bases and J 1 base, leaving 14 bases between the germline ends. This CDR3 spans 15 amino acids. The CDR3 spells CASSTQPDSSYEQYF. The CDR3 nucleotides read TGTGCCAGTAGTACCCAGCCGGACAGTTCCTACGAGCAGTACTTC.

At least ten counts were recorded for this clonotype. V is TRBV4-2 and J is TRBJ1-3, with a possible D match to TRBD1 (6 bases). This CDR3 has 15 residues. Germline V CDR1 and CDR2: LGHNA, YNFKEQ. V was pared by 1 base and J by 6 bases, with 13 bases between. CDR3 sequence (DNA): TGTGCCAGCAGCCAAGGGAGCACAGGGTCAAACACCATATATTTT. Translated, it gives CASSQGSTGSNTIYF.

This clonotype was counted between two and nine times. V gene TRBV7-9 combines with J gene TRBJ1-5; 9 positions match TRBD1. The length of the CDR3 is 16 residues. V lost 4 bases, J lost 0 bases, and 4 bases stayed unmatched. Germline V gene lookup returns CDR1 SEHNR and CDR2 FQNEAQ (reference sequence). This CDR3 is CASSSGQGDSNQPQHF. CDR3 sequence (DNA): TGTGCCAGCAGCTCGGGACAGGGAGATAGCAATCAGCCCCAGCATTTT.

This clonotype was counted only a few times. The chain uses TRBV10-3 and TRBJ2-7, with a possible D match to TRBD1 (6 bases). The V end was cut by 0 bases, the J end by 4 bases, with 16 bases between. The germline V gene has CDR1 ENHRY and CDR2 SYGVKD. The CDR3 totals 16 residues. The CDR3: CAISESRDRLGYEQYF. The CDR3 DNA reads as TGTGCCATCAGTGAGTCCCGAGACAGGTTAGGTTACGAGCAGTACTTC.